This T cell receptor beta chain was recorded in a study of technical replicates of blood from a handful of donors (dated 2017 in TCRdb). Concerning this clone itself: Its antigen specificity is not known. No base quality values were provided; no much bigger clone lies one nucleotide off.

Library construction relied on the immunoSEQ multiplex PCR assay. The table comes from immuneACCESS by way of TCRdb, which keeps in-frame sequences with V and J called. Part of the clones is missing from these tables; in studies checked, under half for an unresolved V gene and the rest for unknown reasons. Here the sample has over 70,000 clones; around 95% occur a single time. The biggest ten clones account for around 0.37% of the sample. This TCR derives from a human donor in good health. Source material: T cells isolated from PBMCs.

The DNA sequence reads TGTGCAAGTCGCTTAGCGCTTATCCGGAACAGTGAAGCTTTCTTT. The resulting protein is CASRLALIRNSEAFF. The chain joins TRBV12-2 to TRBJ1-1; TRBD1 is the table's D call, not checked against the DNA. TRBV12-2 is a documented pseudogene. Its CDR3 holds 15 amino acids, cysteine through phenylalanine. Of all the DNA, just the CDR3 is kept, 45 bases in frame from base 1.